What follows is one T cell receptor (beta chain) and its context. Its specificity is unknown. Germline-derived CDR1 and CDR2 are ENHRY and SYGVKD. The V and J ends lost 3 bases and 4 bases respectively, with 4 bases between them. The CDR3 contains 11 residues. These data belong to a study of cytotoxic CD8 clonotypes in ibrutinib-treated CLL. Using immunoSEQ multiplex PCR, the repertoire was profiled, and TCRdb retains in-frame clones only, with some absent. The profile shows 300,000 to 350,000 clones, almost 80% of them singletons. The study, taken as a whole, reports: Private clonotypes, not public ones, expanded at ibrutinib response.

As input for TCR beta libraries, roughly 2 micrograms of genomic DNA came from cryopreserved PBMCs. The sequencing here drew on PBMCs, taken before ibrutinib treatment. The clonotype originates from a human donor with chronic lymphocytic leukemia. The chain carries TRBV10-3 and TRBJ2-7, with D unresolved. CDR3: CAISDLYEQYF. The CDR3 DNA sequence: TGTGCCATCAGTGATCTTTACGAGCAGTACTTC.